These 15 T cell receptor beta chains came from one sample sequenced in a study of blood T cell repertoires in COVID-19. Assay used: immunoSEQ multiplex PCR; TCRdb lists only in-frame clones, some missing. The sample includes under 300,000 clones, over 65% seen only once; the top ten take over 3%. Sequencing was done on a sample of peripheral blood. Every receptor here comes from a woman aged 80 or older with acute or convalescent COVID-19.

This chain links TRBV12-3 or TRBV12-4 with TRBJ1-1; TRBD1 agrees at 9 bases. Losses at the gene ends were 5 bases for V and 11 bases for J; bases not matched to a gene: 9. The CDR3 covers 13 residues. DNA for the CDR3: TGTGCCAGCAGTCGAAAGACAGGGGGTAACGCTTTCTTT. Translation: CASSRKTGGNAFF.

This clone was counted once. The rearrangement uses TRBV3-1 (or the pseudogene TRBV3-2) and TRBJ2-1, with 10 bases lining up with TRBD2. The CDR3 consists of 18 residues. CDR1 and CDR2 from the germline V gene are LGHDT and YNNKEL (reference sequence). V was pared by 1 base and J by 0 bases, with 6 bases of the junction left unmatched. CDR3 region: CASSQGLASGSSYNEQFF. In DNA form, the CDR3 reads TGTGCCAGCAGCCAAGGGTTGGCTAGCGGGAGCTCCTACAATGAGCAGTTCTTC.

J is TRBJ2-2 and V is TRBV9; D perhaps matches TRBD1 (5 bases). CDR1 SGDLS and CDR2 YYNGEE come from the germline V gene. The germline V and J ends were trimmed by 3 bases and 1 base, with 13 bases remaining between them. The CDR3 extends over 16 amino acids. CDR3 DNA: TGTGCCAGCAGCGAGGCGGACATCCGGAACACCGGGGAGCTGTTTTTT. It encodes CASSEADIRNTGELFF.

The chain has TRBV20-1 and TRBJ2-5; no clear D. V was pared by 3 bases and J by 3 bases, with 11 bases between. Germline V lookup: CDR1 DFQATT, CDR2 SNEGSKA (reference sequence). The CDR3 sequence is 13 residues long. CDR3 protein: CSASSPPEETQYF. The CDR3 DNA follows: TGCAGTGCTAGTAGCCCGCCCGAAGAGACCCAGTACTTC.

V is TRBV29-1 and J is TRBJ2-1; a possible D gene is TRBD1 (6 bases). Germline V CDR1 and CDR2: SQVTM, ANQGSEA. V was pared by 5 bases and J by 6 bases, with 17 bases between. CDR3 length: 14 residues. The CDR3 nucleotides read TGCAGCGTTTGGGGGCGTTCATCTTCCAATGAGCAGTTCTTC. This translates into CSVWGRSSSNEQFF.

In the case of this clone: In the same sample, other DNA sequences code for this CDR3. V gene TRBV19 combines with J gene TRBJ2-1; 7 nucleotides agree with TRBD1. This CDR3 has 13 amino acids. Germline-derived CDR1 and CDR2 are LNHDA and SQIVND (reference sequence). Trimming removed 0 bases from V and 9 bases from J; junction bases left unmatched: 2. The DNA for the CDR3 is TGTGCCAGTAGTATAGAAAACAGGGGTGAGCAGTTCTTC. As protein: CASSIENRGEQFF.

DNA of the CDR3: TGTGCCAGCAGCTTAGCGGACAGGGGACCGAACACCGGGGAGCTGTTTTTT. It yields the protein CASSLADRGPNTGELFF. The rearrangement uses TRBV11-3 and TRBJ2-2; 9 positions agree with TRBD1. Germline V lookup: CDR1 SGHNT, CDR2 YENEEA. J was trimmed by 0 bases and V by 1 base; bases with no gene match: 3. This CDR3 is built from 17 residues.

This chain connects TRBV19 to TRBJ2-7; D not resolved. V was pared by 0 bases and J by 2 bases, with 8 bases between. CDR3 length equals 14 residues. Germline V CDR1 and CDR2: LNHDA, SQIVND (reference sequence). CDR3 protein: CASSIDPGTYEQYF. The CDR3 nucleotides read TGTGCCAGTAGTATAGATCCAGGAACCTACGAGCAGTACTTC.

The rearrangement uses TRBV11-1 and TRBJ2-5, with D possibly matching TRBD1 (6 bases). The CDR3 length is 13 residues. Deletions cut 2 bases from V and 9 bases from J, with 13 bases between. Germline-derived CDR1 and CDR2 are SGHAT and FQDESV (reference sequence). The CDR3 DNA is TGTGCCAGCAGCTTACACAGGGAAAGTTCCCAGTACTTC. Protein product: CASSLHRESSQYF.

The rearrangement links TRBV3-1 (or the pseudogene TRBV3-2) to TRBJ2-1; 11 bases are shared with TRBD2. The germline CDR1 and CDR2 sequences are LGHDT and YNNKEL (reference sequence). The V gene end was trimmed by 1 base and the J gene end by 5 bases; junction bases not matched to a gene: 4. The CDR3 runs to 16 residues. CDR3 nucleotide sequence: TGTGCCAGCAGCCAAGGGGGGACTAGCGGAAACAATGAGCAGTTCTTC. Translating it yields CASSQGGTSGNNEQFF.

This clone was observed a few times. The chain has TRBV19 and TRBJ1-3; possibly TRBD1 for D (5 bases). Trimming removed 7 bases from V and 0 bases from J, with 10 bases in between. Germline lookup yields CDR1 LNHDA and CDR2 SQIVND (reference sequence). The CDR3 covers 14 residues. CDR3 in amino acids: CASTGGGSGNTIYF. CDR3 sequence (DNA): TGTGCCAGTACCGGGGGAGGCTCTGGAAACACCATATATTTT. Full variable domain (missing parts from reference TRBV19 and TRBJ1-3): DGGITQSPKYLFRKEGQNVTLSCEQNLNHDAMYWYRQDPGQGLRLIYYSQIVNDFQKGDIAEGYSVSREKKESFPLTVTSAQKNPTAFYLCASTGGGSGNTIYFGEGSWLTVV.

The V call is TRBV30, the J call TRBJ1-6, with D perhaps matching TRBD1 (6 bases). Between the trimmed V and J ends, which lost 7 bases and 4 bases, there was a span of 11 bases. The CDR3 spans 13 residues. Germline V CDR1 and CDR2: GTSNPN, SVGIG (reference sequence). CDR3 sequence (DNA): TGTGCCTTTGCCGGACAGTATAATTCACCCCTCCACTTT. Translated, it gives CAFAGQYNSPLHF.

The chain recombines TRBV11-2 with TRBJ2-5, with a possible D match to TRBD1 (5 bases). Trimming shortened V by 5 bases and J by 5 bases, and 15 bases separated the two germline ends. Germline assignment: CDR1 SGHAT and CDR2 FQNNGV. The CDR3 sequence is 14 residues long. In nucleotides, the CDR3 is TGTGCCAGCAGCCCATCCACAGGTCCCGAGACCCAGTACTTC. Translating it yields CASSPSTGPETQYF.

This chain joins TRBV10-2 and TRBJ1-6, with a tentative D call TRBD1 (5 bases). Germline CDR1 reads WSHSY; CDR2 reads SAAADI. Trimming took 6 bases from V and 3 from J, leaving 15 bases between them. The CDR3 spans 16 residues. DNA of the CDR3: TGCGCCAGCAGGGAGCCTACAGGTTTCTATAATTCACCCCTCCACTTT. Its protein product is CASREPTGFYNSPLHF.

This clone appeared a single time. This chain connects TRBV11-3 to TRBJ2-1; the match to TRBD2 covers 7 bases. This CDR3 is built from 16 residues. The junction had 12 bases not matched to a gene; V was cut back by 1 base and J by 9 bases. The germline gives CDR1 SGHNT, CDR2 YENEEA. The CDR3 is CASSLGFGGSGGEQFF. CDR3 sequence (DNA): TGTGCCAGCAGCTTAGGGTTCGGCGGGAGTGGCGGTGAGCAGTTCTTC.